The entry below gives a single T cell receptor (beta chain) sequence along with its context. There are 13 residues in the CDR3. Germline V CDR1 and CDR2: MNHEY, SMNVEV (reference sequence). V lost 5 bases to trimming and J lost 1 base, with 8 bases between them. The data originate from a study of blood T cell repertoires in COVID-19. Original analysis: Amplification of reference gene primers provided the estimated nucleated cell counts. Sequenced by immunoSEQ multiplex PCR; TCRdb stores in-frame clones only, minus some. That table supplies the V and J calls and clone size; D and trimming were determined from the DNA. The sample contains some 210,000 clones, 89% of which appear only once.

Sequencing input: peripheral blood. V is TRBV27 and J is TRBJ1-1, with D unclear. The clonotype was recovered from a man between 60 and 75 years old who had recovered from COVID-19. This CDR3 is CASSNAGNTEAFF. The CDR3 DNA reads as TGTGCCAGCAGTAACGCAGGGAACACTGAAGCTTTCTTT.